This passage covers 29 T cell receptor beta chains from one sample sequenced in a study of PD-L1 blockade in urothelial cancer. Produced via immunoSEQ multiplex PCR; TCRdb's table is partial and in-frame only. This repertoire shows more than 75,000 clones, approximately 91% found once; its top ten account for approximately 10%. The starting material was PBMCs, obtained around atezolizumab (anti-PD-L1) treatment. Every receptor here comes from a man aged 60-69 years with urothelial cancer.

The chain joins TRBV18 to TRBJ1-4; D uncertain. Trimming cost V 3 bases and J 8 bases, with 10 bases left between them. Germline-derived CDR1 and CDR2 are KGHSH and LQKENI. This CDR3 is built from 13 residues. The CDR3 sequence: CASSPSVGEKLFF. CDR3 bases: TGTGCCAGCTCACCCTCAGTTGGCGAAAAACTGTTTTTT.

This clone was seen only once. The rearrangement joins TRBV2 to TRBJ2-2, with D perhaps matching TRBD1 (6 bases). The CDR3 loop spans 15 amino acids. Germline loops: CDR1 SNHLY, CDR2 FYNNEI. Between the trimmed V and J ends, which lost 5 bases and 0 bases, there was a span of 10 bases. The CDR3 is CASSQDRTNTGELFF. The CDR3 DNA follows: TGTGCCAGCAGTCAAGACAGGACGAACACCGGGGAGCTGTTTTTT.

V is TRBV7-2 and J is TRBJ2-7; 10 bases are shared with TRBD2. V lost 0 bases and J lost 6; bases outside the gene matches: 8. The CDR3 consists of 16 residues. CDR1 is SGHTA, CDR2 FQGNSA, per germline. CDR3 residues: CASSLASLAGDGEQYF. CDR3 bases: TGTGCCAGCAGCTTAGCATCCCTAGCGGGAGACGGCGAGCAGTACTTC. The entire variable domain, with the rest obtained from reference TRBV7-2 and TRBJ2-7, is as follows: GAGVSQSPSNKVTEKGKDVELRCDPISGHTALYWYRQSLGQGLEFLIYFQGNSAPDKSGLPSDRFSAERTGGSVSTLTIQRTQQEDSAVYLCASSLASLAGDGEQYFGPGTRLTVT.

The chain recombines TRBV9 with TRBJ2-1; 8 bases are a match to TRBD2. With V trimmed by 0 bases and J by 7 bases, 9 bases remained unmatched. The length of the CDR3 is 16 residues. Germline V gene sequence: CDR1 SGDLS, CDR2 YYNGEE. This CDR3 reads CASSVGHRGGENEQFF. The CDR3 DNA sequence: TGTGCCAGCAGCGTAGGGCACCGGGGGGGCGAGAATGAGCAGTTCTTC.

Here the CDR3 reads CASSPRLNEKLFF. CDR3 sequence (DNA): TGTGCCAGCAGCCCCCGACTAAATGAAAAACTGTTTTTT. V gene TRBV9 combines with J gene TRBJ1-4; D not resolved. V was clipped by 4 bases and J by 5 bases, with 9 bases between them. CDR3 length: 13 residues. Germline lookup yields CDR1 SGDLS and CDR2 YYNGEE.

The chain employs TRBV4-2 and TRBJ1-2, with D possibly being TRBD1 (6 bases). This CDR3 spans 14 amino acids. Trimming took 0 bases from V and 7 from J, leaving 12 bases between them. Germline CDR1 and CDR2: LGHNA and YNFKEQ. In DNA form, the CDR3 reads TGTGCCAGCAGCCAAGATCAGGGGCGAGGTGGCTACACCTTC. Protein product: CASSQDQGRGGYTF.

This clone was detected a few times. CDR3 sequence reads: CASSLRSGGHEQYF. CDR3 in DNA: TGCGCCAGCAGCCTTAGGAGCGGGGGCCACGAGCAGTACTTC. The chain employs TRBV4-1 and TRBJ2-7, with 8 bases matching TRBD2. This CDR3 contains 14 residues. Germline CDR1 MGHRA, CDR2 YSYEKL. V shed 4 bases and J 5 bases; nucleotides not matched to a gene: 7.

The chain combines TRBV7-3 with TRBJ2-1; 7 positions match TRBD2. CDR1 is SGHTA and CDR2 is FQGTGA in the germline V gene. J was trimmed by 6 bases and V by 5 bases; bases with no gene match: 7. The CDR3 loop spans 14 amino acids. CDR3 in DNA: TGTGCCAGCAGCCCCTTACTAGCGTCCAATGAGCAGTTCTTC. It is translated as CASSPLLASNEQFF.

The chain carries TRBV27 and TRBJ1-4, with 9 bases matching TRBD1. CDR3 length: 15 residues. J was trimmed by 8 bases and V by 4 bases; bases with no gene match: 8. CDR1 is MNHEY and CDR2 is SMNVEV in the germline V gene (reference sequence). The CDR3 DNA sequence: TGTGCCAGCAGTTATACCGGGACAGGGTACGAAAAACTGTTTTTT. It encodes CASSYTGTGYEKLFF.

This chain joins TRBV2 and TRBJ2-7; maybe TRBD1 (6 bases). Trimming took off 6 bases at V and 2 bases at J, with 26 bases between the two ends. CDR3 length: 18 residues. Looked up from germline, CDR1 is SNHLY and CDR2 is FYNNEI. The CDR3 loop reads CASRAGQRLLLSPYEQYF. In DNA, the CDR3 is TGTGCCAGCAGGGCTGGACAGCGCCTCCTCCTCAGTCCCTACGAGCAGTACTTC. Complete variable domain (other parts from reference TRBV2 and TRBJ2-7): EPEVTQTPSHQVTQMGQEVILRCVPISNHLYFYWYRQILGQKVEFLVSFYNNEISEKSEIFDDQFSVERPDGSNFTLKIRSTKLEDSAMYFCASRAGQRLLLSPYEQYFGPGTRLTVT.

The chain joins TRBV10-2 to TRBJ2-4; 14 bases align to TRBD2. Germline trimming cut 7 bases from V and 6 bases from J; bases unmatched to any gene: 17. Germline V gene lookup returns CDR1 WSHSY and CDR2 SAAADI. The CDR3 spans 19 residues. The CDR3 is CASTSILGLAGGRGNIQYF. In DNA form, the CDR3 reads TGCGCCAGCACCTCGATCTTAGGACTAGCGGGGGGCCGTGGAAACATTCAGTACTTC.

The rearrangement uses TRBV6-5 and TRBJ1-3; possible D gene TRBD1, 6 bases. Per germline, CDR1 MNHEY and CDR2 SVGAGI. Deletions cut 6 bases from V and 4 bases from J, with 10 bases between. The CDR3 is 13 residues long. CDR3: CASRQGGGNTIYF. The CDR3 nucleotides read TGTGCCAGCAGACAGGGAGGGGGAAACACCATATATTTT.

CDR3 in amino acids: CASSLGGEGEKLFF. CDR3 DNA sequence: TGTGCCAGCAGCTTGGGCGGGGAGGGGGAAAAACTGTTTTTT. The chain joins TRBV5-4 to TRBJ1-4; tentative D call: TRBD1 (5 bases). The CDR3 totals 14 residues. The germline gives CDR1 SGHNT, CDR2 YYREEE (reference sequence). V gave up 0 bases and J gave up 8 bases, with 11 bases separating them.

V gene TRBV7-3 combines with J gene TRBJ1-1, with 7 nucleotides matching TRBD1. V lost 5 bases, J lost 7 bases, and 7 bases stayed unmatched. Germline V gene sequence: CDR1 SGHTA, CDR2 FQGTGA. The CDR3 consists of 13 residues. This CDR3 reads CASSRDRAGEAFF. The CDR3 DNA sequence: TGTGCCAGCAGCCGTGACAGGGCTGGTGAAGCTTTCTTT.

V is TRBV7-9 and J is TRBJ2-3; D remains ambiguous. The germline V gene encodes CDR1 SEHNR and CDR2 FQNEAQ (reference sequence). The CDR3 covers 12 residues. Trimming pared 0 bases from V and 5 bases from J, leaving 3 bases between. The CDR3 region has the DNA TGTGCCAGCAGCTTAGCGAGAGATACGCAGTATTTT. Translation: CASSLARDTQYF.

This chain uses TRBV19 with TRBJ1-1, with D perhaps matching TRBD1 (6 bases). Germline V gives CDR1 LNHDA, CDR2 SQIVND (reference sequence). This CDR3 contains 12 residues. V was pared by 7 bases and J by 5 bases, with 11 bases between. CDR3 loop: CASTRGQTEAFF. In nucleotides, the CDR3 is TGTGCCAGTACGAGAGGACAGACTGAAGCTTTCTTT.

The V call is TRBV4-3, the J call TRBJ2-3, with D possibly being TRBD2 (6 bases). Trimming pared 4 bases from V and 0 bases from J, leaving 11 bases between. CDR3 length: 15 residues. Germline V gene data show CDR1 as LGHNA and CDR2 as YSLEER. The CDR3 coding sequence is TGCGCCAGCAGCCCGACTAGATCTAGCACAGATACGCAGTATTTT. Amino acid sequence: CASSPTRSSTDTQYF.

This clone was seen a single time. The gene calls are TRBV29-1 and TRBJ1-5; the D gene is possibly TRBD1 (5 bases). CDR1 is SQVTM, CDR2 ANQGSEA, per germline. V shed 6 bases and J shed 4 bases, with 13 bases lying between them. This CDR3 has 13 amino acids. CDR3 in DNA: TGCAGCGTCCAGGCGGGGCTTAATCAGCCCCAGCATTTT. Translated: CSVQAGLNQPQHF.

The V call is TRBV4-2, the J call TRBJ2-3, with a tentative D call TRBD1 (6 bases). CDR1 and CDR2 from the germline V gene are LGHNA and YNFKEQ. This CDR3 has 16 amino acids. V lost 1 base, J lost 0 bases, and 11 bases lay in between. The CDR3 sequence: CASSQAGARSTDTQYF. CDR3 nucleotide sequence: TGTGCCAGCAGCCAAGCAGGGGCGAGAAGCACAGATACGCAGTATTTT.

The chain recombines TRBV7-9 with TRBJ1-6, with 9 bases fitting TRBD1. Germline V CDR1 and CDR2: SEHNR, FQNEAQ (reference sequence). V lost 7 bases to trimming and J lost 9 bases; unmatched junction nucleotides: 10. CDR3 length: 15 residues. For the CDR3, the DNA is TGTGCCAGCACACCACCGGGACAGGGTTTTTCACCCCTCCACTTT. Translating it yields CASTPPGQGFSPLHF.

J is TRBJ1-2 and V is TRBV4-3; 9 positions agree with TRBD1. Germline lookup yields CDR1 LGHNA and CDR2 YSLEER. J was trimmed by 6 bases and V by 4 bases; bases with no gene match: 9. The CDR3 has 15 residues. For the CDR3, the DNA is TGCGCCAGCAGCCTAAAAACAGGGGGCGCCCATGGCTACACCTTC. Translating it yields CASSLKTGGAHGYTF.

This chain uses TRBV5-4 with TRBJ2-3; TRBD1 matches at 8 bases. Per the germline V gene, CDR1 is SGHNT and CDR2 is YYREEE (reference sequence). The CDR3 length is 15 residues. Trimming took 1 base from V and 4 from J; bases not matched to a gene: 5. As DNA, the CDR3 is TGTGCCAGCAGCTTGTCCCCAGGGGGCTCAGATACGCAGTATTTT. Protein product: CASSLSPGGSDTQYF.

The genes are TRBV10-3 and TRBJ2-3; D not resolved. Germline lookup yields CDR1 ENHRY and CDR2 SYGVKD. The V gene lost 0 bases and the J gene lost 0 bases, with 7 bases spanning the gap. The CDR3 totals 15 residues. CDR3 in amino acids: CAISESGTSTDTQYF. CDR3 nucleotides: TGTGCCATCAGTGAGTCGGGCACTAGCACAGATACGCAGTATTTT.

The chain carries TRBV25-1 and TRBJ2-5; TRBD1 matches at 8 bases. The CDR3 is made up of 13 amino acids. V shed 5 bases and J 5 bases; nucleotides not matched to a gene: 4. Germline CDR1 and CDR2: MGHDK and SYGVNS. CDR3 DNA: TGTGCCAGCAGTCAGGGGGCGAGGGAGACCCAGTACTTC. Its translation: CASSQGARETQYF. Complete variable domain (other parts from reference TRBV25-1 and TRBJ2-5): EADIYQTPRYLVIGTGKKITLECSQTMGHDKMYWYQQDPGMELHLIHYSYGVNSTEKGDLSSESTVSRIRTEHFPLTLESARPSHTSQYLCASSQGARETQYFGPGTRLLVL.

This clone was recorded only once. The rearrangement joins TRBV28 to TRBJ1-1; 8 bases line up with TRBD1. Germline assignment: CDR1 MDHEN and CDR2 SYDVKM. This CDR3 is built from 15 residues. The ends lost 6 bases at V and 5 bases at J; junction bases unmatched: 11. DNA for the CDR3: TGTGCCAGCAGATTTCAGGGGGCGGGTTTGACTGAAGCTTTCTTT. This gives the protein CASRFQGAGLTEAFF. The full variable domain, rest sourced from reference TRBV28 and TRBJ1-1, is DVKVTQSSRYLVKRTGEKVFLECVQDMDHENMFWYRQDPGLGLRLIYFSYDVKMKEKGDIPEGYSVSREKKERFSLILESASTNQTSMYLCASRFQGAGLTEAFFGQGTRLTVV.

The V and J genes are TRBV19 and TRBJ1-4; TRBD1 matches 9 bases. CDR1 is LNHDA, CDR2 SQIVND, per germline (reference sequence). Germline trimming cut 5 bases from V and 5 bases from J; bases unmatched to any gene: 6. This CDR3 has 15 amino acids. The CDR3 reads CASSSSGTGNEKLFF. DNA for the CDR3: TGTGCCAGTAGTTCCTCCGGGACAGGGAATGAAAAACTGTTTTTT.

This clone has just one count. The J gene is TRBJ2-7, the V gene TRBV7-8; 10 nucleotides align to TRBD2. Trimming at V came to 5 bases and at J to 0 bases, leaving 7 bases not matched to a gene. The CDR3 contains 16 residues. Germline V gives CDR1 SGHVS, CDR2 FQNEAQ. DNA of the CDR3: TGTGCCAGCAGCCCAGGACTAGCGGTTAGCTCCTACGAGCAGTACTTC. Translated: CASSPGLAVSSYEQYF. Complete variable domain (other parts from reference TRBV7-8 and TRBJ2-7): GAGVSQSPRYKVAKRGQDVALRCDPISGHVSLFWYQQALGQGPEFLTYFQNEAQLDKSGLPSDRFFAERPEGSVSTLKIQRTQQEDSAVYLCASSPGLAVSSYEQYFGPGTRLTVT.

The chain couples TRBV5-4 to TRBJ2-3; D uncertain. With 3 bases removed from V and 3 bases from J, the gap between germline ends came to 11 bases. The CDR3 covers 14 residues. Germline CDR1 is SGHNT and CDR2 is YYREEE (reference sequence). The CDR3 DNA sequence: TGTGCCAGCAGCTCGGCGACTGGGACAGATACGCAGTATTTT. Its translation: CASSSATGTDTQYF.

This rearrangement joins TRBV7-2 to TRBJ2-1, with 7 bases aligning to TRBD1. CDR1 SGHTA and CDR2 FQGNSA come from the germline V gene. After removal of 5 bases from V and 3 bases from J, the junction contained 7 bases not matched to a gene. The length of the CDR3 is 15 residues. In nucleotides, the CDR3 is TGTGCCAGCAGCACTGACAGGGCCGGCTACAATGAGCAGTTCTTC. Protein: CASSTDRAGYNEQFF. Using reference TRBV7-2 and TRBJ2-1 for the parts outside the CDR3, the full variable domain is GAGVSQSPSNKVTEKGKDVELRCDPISGHTALYWYRQSLGQGLEFLIYFQGNSAPDKSGLPSDRFSAERTGGSVSTLTIQRTQQEDSAVYLCASSTDRAGYNEQFFGPGTRLTVL.